A single sample is the source of the 30 T cell receptor beta chains below, sequenced in a study of blood T cell repertoires in COVID-19. This table comes from immunoSEQ multiplex PCR, and its TCRdb copy is limited to in-frame clones, with some not included. The data show about 120,000 clones, with 85% to 90% seen just once and 19% held by the top ten. The material sequenced was peripheral blood. The source of these receptors is a human donor with acute or convalescent COVID-19. The donor label of this sample is uncertain.

The rearrangement uses TRBV4-1 and TRBJ2-7; perhaps TRBD2 as D (6 bases). Per germline, CDR1 MGHRA and CDR2 YSYEKL. The CDR3 is made up of 15 amino acids. With 1 base removed from V and 2 bases from J, the gap between germline ends came to 12 bases. The CDR3 loop is CASSQGAGPPYEQYF. The CDR3 nucleotides read TGCGCCAGCAGCCAAGGAGCGGGTCCCCCCTACGAGCAGTACTTC.

This chain links TRBV25-1 with TRBJ1-2; TRBD1 is a possible D gene (5 bases). Germline V gene lookup returns CDR1 MGHDK and CDR2 SYGVNS. V gave up 6 bases and J gave up 8 bases, with 16 bases separating them. The length of the CDR3 is 13 residues. The CDR3 sequence is CASRQESPGGYTF. CDR3 sequence (DNA): TGTGCCAGCAGACAGGAGTCGCCAGGGGGCTACACCTTC.

The chain links TRBV5-4 to TRBJ1-4; no definite D call. CDR3 size: 15 residues. CDR1 is SGHNT, CDR2 YYREEE, per germline (reference sequence). V lost 1 base, J lost 3 bases, and 10 bases lay in between. CDR3 nucleotide sequence: TGTGCCAGCAGCTTGATGGGCCTTTCTAATGAAAAACTGTTTTTT. This encodes CASSLMGLSNEKLFF. The variable domain in full, with the rest retrieved from reference TRBV5-4 and TRBJ1-4, is ETGVTQSPTHLIKTRGQQVTLRCSSQSGHNTVSWYQQALGQGPQFIFQYYREEENGRGNFPPRFSGLQFPNYSSELNVNALELDDSALYLCASSLMGLSNEKLFFGSGTQLSVL.

The chain combines TRBV5-8 with TRBJ1-2; 9 nucleotides line up with TRBD1. This CDR3 region has 15 residues. V lost 2 bases to trimming and J lost 2 bases; unmatched junction nucleotides: 4. The germline V gene has CDR1 SGHTS and CDR2 YDEGEE. The CDR3 region has the DNA TGTGCCAGCAGCTTTGGACAGGGGCTCAACTATGGCTACACCTTC. This sequence encodes CASSFGQGLNYGYTF.

The chain carries TRBV18 and TRBJ1-1; tentative D call: TRBD1 (5 bases). Germline CDR1 and CDR2: KGHSH and LQKENI. V was trimmed by 5 bases and J by 3 bases, leaving 13 bases between them. The CDR3 consists of 14 residues. CDR3 region: CASSTDMVYTEAFF. CDR3 sequence (DNA): TGTGCCAGCTCAACGGACATGGTGTACACTGAAGCTTTCTTT.

This clone was detected once. The CDR3 sequence is CASSGAGTEAFF. CDR3 sequence (DNA): TGTGCCAGCAGCGGGGCGGGTACCGAAGCTTTCTTT. The chain links TRBV9 to TRBJ1-1; D is unresolved. V lost 3 bases and J 8 bases, leaving 11 bases between the germline ends. The CDR3 extends over 12 amino acids. The germline CDR1 and CDR2 sequences are SGDLS and YYNGEE.

CDR3 DNA: TGTGCCAGCAGCTTGACCGCAGGCGTGAACACTGAAGCTTTCTTT. It codes for CASSLTAGVNTEAFF. The chain uses TRBV5-5 and TRBJ1-1, with no clear D. The germline gives CDR1 SGHKS, CDR2 YYEKEE (reference sequence). The length of the CDR3 is 15 residues. V gave up 1 base and J gave up 0 bases, with 10 bases separating them.

CDR3: CASSTSGTGSYNEQFF. CDR3 nucleotides: TGTGCCAGTAGTACCTCCGGGACAGGGTCGTACAATGAGCAGTTCTTC. The chain links TRBV19 to TRBJ2-1, with 9 positions matching TRBD1. Germline V CDR1 and CDR2: LNHDA, SQIVND (reference sequence). With 4 bases clipped from V and 4 bases from J, the junction kept 8 bases outside the gene matches. This CDR3 is 16 amino acids long.

The chain is built from TRBV10-3 and TRBJ2-7; TRBD1 might be the D (6 bases). Germline V gives CDR1 ENHRY, CDR2 SYGVKD. The CDR3 extends over 12 amino acids. Trimming left V 10 bases short and J 3 bases short, with 13 bases between. CDR3 residues: CATAVDSYEQYF. CDR3 sequence (DNA): TGTGCCACCGCAGTGGACAGCTACGAGCAGTACTTC.

The V gene is TRBV27, the J gene TRBJ1-5; 9 bases align to TRBD1. V was pared by 5 bases and J by 6 bases, with 14 bases of the junction left unmatched. Germline-derived CDR1 and CDR2 are MNHEY and SMNVEV (reference sequence). The CDR3 is 17 residues long. The CDR3 bases are TGTGCCAGCAGTCGCACAGGGGGCGCGGGGTTTGGTCAGCCCCAGCATTTT. Translated, it gives CASSRTGGAGFGQPQHF.

The chain uses TRBV7-3 and TRBJ2-1; 9 positions agree with TRBD2. Trimming took 4 bases from V and 7 from J; bases not matched to a gene: 8. The germline V gene has CDR1 SGHTA and CDR2 FQGTGA. The CDR3 is made up of 15 amino acids. This CDR3 is CASSSLAGAFNEQFF. The CDR3 nucleotides are TGTGCCAGCAGCTCGTTAGCGGGGGCCTTTAATGAGCAGTTCTTC.

V is TRBV10-3 and J is TRBJ2-5; a possible D gene is TRBD1 (6 bases). There are 13 residues in the CDR3. The V gene lost 6 bases and the J gene lost 5 bases, with 13 bases spanning the gap. Germline V lookup: CDR1 ENHRY, CDR2 SYGVKD. In DNA, the CDR3 is TGTGCCATCAGCGGACAGTATGAGGAGACCCAGTACTTC. This codes for CAISGQYEETQYF.

The chain joins TRBV24-1 to TRBJ2-2; TRBD1 aligns across 8 bases. Losses at the gene ends were 2 bases for V and 3 bases for J; bases not matched to a gene: 1. This CDR3 comprises 15 residues. Per germline, CDR1 KGHDR and CDR2 SFDVKD. The CDR3 DNA reads TGTGCCACCAGTGATTCGGGACAGGACACCGGGGAGCTGTTTTTT. This translates into CATSDSGQDTGELFF.

This chain joins TRBV19 and TRBJ1-2; TRBD1 aligns across 7 bases. V was clipped by 3 bases and J by 6 bases; unmatched bases: 10. The CDR3 extends over 15 amino acids. The V gene's germline CDR1 is LNHDA and CDR2 SQIVND (reference sequence). CDR3 sequence (DNA): TGTGCCAGTAGTATCACGACAGGGCGTAATAATGGCTACACCTTC. Its translation is CASSITTGRNNGYTF.

The V gene is TRBV10-1, the J gene TRBJ1-4; 9 bases are a match to TRBD1. From germline, CDR1 is WNHNN and CDR2 SYGVQD (reference sequence). V gave up 6 bases and J gave up 1 base; unmatched junction bases: 15. The CDR3 consists of 19 residues. The CDR3 here is CASSDPGQGIRVTNEKLFF. In DNA, the CDR3 is TGCGCCAGCAGCGACCCGGGACAGGGAATACGAGTAACTAATGAAAAACTGTTTTTT.

A single count supports this clone. This sequence joins TRBV19 and TRBJ1-5; D is unresolved. Trimming took 7 bases from V and 2 from J, leaving 15 bases between them. The V gene's germline CDR1 is LNHDA and CDR2 SQIVND (reference sequence). The length of the CDR3 is 15 residues. This CDR3 is CASTLAGRGNQPQHF. The CDR3 DNA reads TGTGCCAGTACCCTGGCGGGGAGGGGCAATCAGCCCCAGCATTTT. The complete variable domain, with remaining parts taken from reference TRBV19 and TRBJ1-5, reads DGGITQSPKYLFRKEGQNVTLSCEQNLNHDAMYWYRQDPGQGLRLIYYSQIVNDFQKGDIAEGYSVSREKKESFPLTVTSAQKNPTAFYLCASTLAGRGNQPQHFGDGTRLSIL.

The count of this clone is one. The V and J genes are TRBV29-1 and TRBJ1-2; D remains ambiguous. Trimming removed 4 bases at V and 8 bases at J, with 17 bases between. The CDR3 covers 13 residues. Germline V CDR1 and CDR2: SQVTM, ANQGSEA. In DNA form, the CDR3 reads TGCAGCGTTGGCGGCACGGGGAAAAGGGGCTACACCTTC. This translates into CSVGGTGKRGYTF.

This clone is a singleton in its sample. V usage is TRBV6-5 and J usage is TRBJ1-1; 7 bases map to TRBD1. The V segment lost 6 bases and the J segment 1 base; nucleotides outside the gene matches: 2. The germline CDR1 and CDR2 sequences are MNHEY and SVGAGI. CDR3 length: 13 residues. CDR3 loop: CASRRQGNTEAFF. The CDR3 DNA follows: TGTGCCAGCAGAAGACAGGGGAACACTGAAGCTTTCTTT.

This chain uses TRBV16 with TRBJ2-1, with 13 bases that match TRBD2. There are 15 residues in the CDR3. Per the germline V gene, CDR1 is KGHSY and CDR2 is FQNENV. Trimming took 1 base from V and 9 from J; bases not matched to a gene: 3. The CDR3 protein is CASSQWTSGSTEQFF. The CDR3 DNA reads TGTGCCAGCAGCCAATGGACTAGCGGGAGTACTGAGCAGTTCTTC.

This chain links TRBV7-9 with TRBJ1-1; D gene unclear. The CDR3 is 14 amino acids. CDR1 and CDR2 (germline): SEHNR, FQNEAQ (reference sequence). Deletions cut 6 bases from V and 7 bases from J, with 18 bases between. This CDR3 reads CASSHSTPLIEAFF. The CDR3 bases are TGTGCCAGCAGTCATTCCACTCCCCTAATTGAAGCTTTCTTT.

The rearrangement joins TRBV18 to TRBJ1-2, with D perhaps matching TRBD1 (6 bases). Trimming cost V 3 bases and J 3 bases, with 14 bases left between them. The CDR3 covers 15 residues. Germline assignment: CDR1 KGHSH and CDR2 LQKENI. The chain's CDR3 is CASSPVTGQYYGYTF. The DNA for the CDR3 is TGTGCCAGCTCACCCGTGACAGGCCAATACTATGGCTACACCTTC.

The rearrangement uses TRBV19 and TRBJ2-1; TRBD1 aligns across 9 bases. CDR1 and CDR2 from the germline V gene are LNHDA and SQIVND (reference sequence). This CDR3 contains 15 residues. V was clipped by 2 bases and J by 6 bases; unmatched bases: 5. The CDR3 loop is CASSIWGQGPNEQFF. The CDR3 nucleotides read TGTGCCAGTAGTATATGGGGACAGGGTCCCAATGAGCAGTTCTTC.

This chain joins TRBV7-9 and TRBJ1-5; 8 bases align to TRBD1. The germline V gene has CDR1 SEHNR and CDR2 FQNEAQ (reference sequence). This CDR3 has 13 residues. V shed 5 bases and J 9 bases; nucleotides not matched to a gene: 6. Here the CDR3 DNA reads TGTGCCAGCAGCCCGCCAGGGGGCGGGCCCCAGCATTTT. Translation gives CASSPPGGGPQHF.

The J gene is TRBJ2-1, the V gene TRBV29-1, with TRBD2 as a possible D gene (5 bases). The ends were cut back, 6 bases at V and 0 bases at J, with 12 bases in the middle. Germline V gene sequence: CDR1 SQVTM, CDR2 ANQGSEA. The CDR3 extends over 14 amino acids. CDR3 sequence (DNA): TGCAGCGTAGGGAGCGTTAGCTCCTACAATGAGCAGTTCTTC. As protein: CSVGSVSSYNEQFF.

This clone was seen a few times. The V and J genes are TRBV5-6 and TRBJ2-1; 7 bases match TRBD2. Germline CDR1 SGHDT, CDR2 YYEEEE. The CDR3 loop spans 16 amino acids. V dropped 7 bases and J dropped 9; count of bases not matched to a gene: 19. CDR3: CASANKRIPGLSEQFF. The CDR3 nucleotides are TGTGCCAGCGCTAATAAACGGATTCCGGGACTAAGTGAGCAGTTCTTC.

The V call is TRBV7-2, the J call TRBJ2-1, with TRBD2 matching over 7 bases. CDR3 size: 15 residues. The germline V gene encodes CDR1 SGHTA and CDR2 FQGNSA. V lost 3 bases and J lost 1; bases outside the gene matches: 3. CDR3 sequence reads: CASSFKAGSYNEQFF. CDR3 nucleotide sequence: TGTGCCAGCAGCTTCAAAGCGGGATCCTACAATGAGCAGTTCTTC.

This sequence joins TRBV6-6 and TRBJ2-2; 10 bases are shared with TRBD2. The CDR3 loop spans 16 amino acids. Germline CDR1 reads MNHNY; CDR2 reads SVGAGI (reference sequence). J was trimmed by 2 bases and V by 2 bases; bases with no gene match: 2. The CDR3 DNA is TGTGCCAGCAGTTACGTAGCGGGAGGTAACACCGGGGAGCTGTTTTTT. This sequence encodes CASSYVAGGNTGELFF.

The chain carries TRBV6-5 and TRBJ2-7, with a tentative D call TRBD2 (5 bases). CDR3 length: 12 residues. V was shortened by 6 bases and J by 0 bases, with 6 bases between the two germline ends. Germline CDR1 is MNHEY and CDR2 is SVGAGI. The chain's CDR3 is CASRGVSYEQYF. CDR3 DNA: TGTGCCAGCAGGGGAGTCTCCTACGAGCAGTACTTC.

V is TRBV5-1 and J is TRBJ1-1; D gene uncertain. Looked up from germline, CDR1 is SGHRS and CDR2 is YFSETQ. This CDR3 has 15 amino acids. The germline V and J ends were trimmed by 2 bases and 5 bases, with 16 bases remaining between them. This chain's CDR3 is CASSFALVGGTEAFF. DNA of the CDR3: TGCGCCAGCAGCTTCGCCTTAGTTGGAGGGACTGAAGCTTTCTTT.

The chain couples TRBV28 to TRBJ1-1; no clear D. CDR3 length: 11 residues. Trimming took 6 bases from V and 9 from J, leaving 11 bases between them. CDR1 and CDR2 from the germline V gene are MDHEN and SYDVKM. CDR3 in amino acids: CASSNPIQAFF. DNA of the CDR3: TGTGCCAGCAGCAATCCCATTCAAGCTTTCTTT.